These T cell receptor beta chains were read from a single sample in a study of vaccination effects on CD4 cells after COVID-19. Libraries were prepared by immunoSEQ multiplex PCR; TCRdb keeps only in-frame clonotypes and omits some of them. This sample has around 35,000 clones, with approximately 67% found just once. Antigens for these TCRs are unknown. Sequenced here: CD4+ T cells from PBMCs cultured without peptide, sampled before COVID-19 vaccination. These receptors were obtained from a human donor who received a COVID-19 vaccine. Both conserved end residues are part of each CDR3.

cdr3_aa j_call v_call
CASRPSTGVGTDTQYF TRBJ2-3 TRBV10-2
CASRFENQPQHF TRBJ1-5 TRBV28
CASRAGTGWPHEQFF TRBJ2-1 TRBV27
CAWSIQGAYGYTF TRBJ1-2 TRBV30
CASRVQGVANYGYTF TRBJ1-2 TRBV6-5
CASSASGLADQSYEQYF TRBJ2-7 TRBV9
CASSAGLPITDTQYF TRBJ2-3 TRBV2
CASSYRRGQETQYF TRBJ2-5 TRBV6-6
CASRRLAGGADTQYF TRBJ2-3 TRBV27
CASSPYRQIMETQYF TRBJ2-5 TRBV3-1/TRBV3-2
CATSGDLAKNIQYF TRBJ2-4 TRBV2
CAISPRNSNEQYF TRBJ2-7 TRBV10-3
CASSLGGQGVETQYF TRBJ2-5 TRBV5-8
CASSGLVAGELFF TRBJ2-2 TRBV10-1
CASRQRLETLSYEQYF TRBJ2-7 TRBV5-1
CASSEGTAINYGYTF TRBJ1-2 TRBV6-1
CASSQDHPTTGNYEQYF TRBJ2-7 TRBV3-1/TRBV3-2
CASPATANTEAFF TRBJ1-1 TRBV6-5
CASSELSGELFF TRBJ2-2 TRBV2
CAISELGQEYQETQYF TRBJ2-5 TRBV10-3
CASSPGTEAFF TRBJ1-1 TRBV18
CASEKTENTIYF TRBJ1-3 TRBV18
CASVGRTDQETQYF TRBJ2-5 TRBV25-1
CASSEAGGGPETQYF TRBJ2-5 TRBV6-1
CASSPWRNTEAFF TRBJ1-1 TRBV7-2
CASKGLSYEQYF TRBJ2-7 TRBV12-3/TRBV12-4
CASSLAYRNQQETQYF TRBJ2-5 TRBV7-8
CASSPVGEADYNEQFF TRBJ2-1 TRBV4-2
CASSLASQGYGGYTF TRBJ1-2 TRBV5-4
CASSPLPGASYNEQFF TRBJ2-1 TRBV27
CASSPGQLTDTQYF TRBJ2-3 TRBV2
CASSLGETEAFF TRBJ1-1 TRBV7-9
CSVEVFSTQYF TRBJ2-3 TRBV29-1
CASSQRFSSASYEQYF TRBJ2-7 TRBV4-2
CASSWGTGINQPQHF TRBJ1-5 TRBV5-5
CASSDSDGYGYTF TRBJ1-2 TRBV10-1
CASNLALRAYEQYF TRBJ2-7 TRBV6-5
CASSLGQNYNEQFF TRBJ2-1 TRBV5-1
CSVGAGPSTDTQYF TRBJ2-3 TRBV29-1
CASSLIAGGPDTQYF TRBJ2-3 TRBV4-1
CASSSGYQPQHF TRBJ1-5 TRBV12-3/TRBV12-4
CASSPPEGAYEQYF TRBJ2-7 TRBV18
CASSPRRANYGYTF TRBJ1-2 TRBV6-5
CASSHVSGSSYNEQFF TRBJ2-1 TRBV3-1/TRBV3-2
CASSLRLDRGNEQFF TRBJ2-1 TRBV5-1
CASSKSNEQFF TRBJ2-1 TRBV7-6
CASNGGTANEKLFF TRBJ1-4 TRBV19
CASSIGTVAIGEAFF TRBJ1-1 TRBV9
CASSPAGSSYEQYF TRBJ2-7 TRBV18
CASSVEAGGTDTQYF TRBJ2-3 TRBV6-4